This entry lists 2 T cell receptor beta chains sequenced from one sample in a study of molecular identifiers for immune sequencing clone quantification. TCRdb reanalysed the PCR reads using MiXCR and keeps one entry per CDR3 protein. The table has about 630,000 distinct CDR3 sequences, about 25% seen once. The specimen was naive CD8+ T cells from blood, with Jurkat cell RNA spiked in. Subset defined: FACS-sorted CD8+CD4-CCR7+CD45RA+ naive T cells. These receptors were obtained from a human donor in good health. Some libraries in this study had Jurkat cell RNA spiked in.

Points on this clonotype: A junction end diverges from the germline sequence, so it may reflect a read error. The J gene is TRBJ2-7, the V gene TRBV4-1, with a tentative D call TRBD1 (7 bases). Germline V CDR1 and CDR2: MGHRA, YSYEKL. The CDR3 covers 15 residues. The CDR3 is CASSQLRDSSCEQYF. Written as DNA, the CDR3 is TGCGCCAGCAGCCAACTGCGGGACAGCTCCTGCGAGCAGTACTTC.

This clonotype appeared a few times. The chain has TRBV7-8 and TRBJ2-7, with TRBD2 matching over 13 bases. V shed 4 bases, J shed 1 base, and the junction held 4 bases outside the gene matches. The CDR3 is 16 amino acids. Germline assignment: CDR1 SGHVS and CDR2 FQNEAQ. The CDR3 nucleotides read TGTGCCAGCAGCTCACCGACTAGCGGGGGGTCCTACGAGCAGTACTTC. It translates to CASSSPTSGGSYEQYF. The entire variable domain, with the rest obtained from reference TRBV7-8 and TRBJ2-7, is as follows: GAGVSQSPRYKVAKRGQDVALRCDPISGHVSLFWYQQALGQGPEFLTYFQNEAQLDKSGLPSDRFFAERPEGSVSTLKIQRTQQEDSAVYLCASSSPTSGGSYEQYFGPGTRLTVT.